The next 32 T cell receptor beta chains were all read from a single sample in a study of regulatory T cells in long-lasting Graves disease. iRepertoire HTBI primers and Arm-PCR of CDR3 regions built TCR beta libraries. TCRdb passed the multiplex PCR reads through MiXCR, listing each CDR3 protein once. The data contain about 620,000 distinct CDR3 sequences, around 15% of them seen just once; the ten biggest clones take up 18%. Time point here: newly diagnosed GD, antithyroid drugs for less than 3 months. PBMC-derived RNA was used for the TCR library. The same data also contributed to another study, on T cells in Graves' hyperthyroidism and ophthalmopathy.

Here the sequenced sample was peripheral blood mononuclear cells (PBMCs), taken at new diagnosis, from a patient treated with antithyroid drugs. All receptors come from a woman under 40 with Graves disease.

This sequence joins TRBV10-3 and TRBJ2-3; 11 nucleotides align to TRBD2. The CDR3 has 20 residues. V shed 4 bases and J 2 bases; nucleotides not matched to a gene: 17. Germline loops: CDR1 ENHRY, CDR2 SYGVKD. CDR3 sequence: CAISVPGTSGDPRYTDTQYF. Here the CDR3 DNA reads TGTGCCATCAGTGTCCCTGGGACTAGCGGAGACCCCCGTTACACAGATACGCAGTATTTT.

The chain couples TRBV5-1 to TRBJ2-1; D is perhaps TRBD2 (6 bases). The CDR3 extends over 15 amino acids. The V gene's germline CDR1 is SGHRS and CDR2 YFSETQ. Trimming stripped 1 base from V and 7 bases from J, with 15 bases between. The CDR3 DNA sequence: TGCGCCAGCAGCTTGTATGGCGGCCTAGCGAATGAGCAGTTCTTC. The encoded protein is CASSLYGGLANEQFF.

This clonotype was counted at least ten times. The CDR3 DNA reads as TGTGCCATCAGTGGTACAACTAAACAGCCCCAGCATTTT. Translation gives CAISGTTKQPQHF. This chain connects TRBV10-3 to TRBJ1-5; D is unclear. CDR1 is ENHRY, CDR2 SYGVKD, per germline. V lost 4 bases to trimming and J lost 7 bases, with 11 bases between them. The CDR3 covers 13 residues.

The chain joins TRBV7-9 to TRBJ2-7; D gene ambiguous. The CDR3 loop spans 15 amino acids. The germline V and J ends were trimmed by 1 base and 3 bases, with 13 bases remaining between them. Germline-derived CDR1 and CDR2 are SEHNR and FQNEAQ (reference sequence). The CDR3 region is CASSLDGQVNYEQYF. The CDR3 DNA is TGTGCCAGCAGCTTAGATGGGCAGGTTAACTACGAGCAGTACTTC.

This clonotype was detected ten times or more. The chain has TRBV2 and TRBJ1-1; D gene unclear. Germline CDR1 and CDR2: SNHLY and FYNNEI. Trimming pared 2 bases from V and 4 bases from J, leaving 11 bases between. CDR3 length equals 14 residues. CDR3 sequence (DNA): TGTGCCAGCAGTGAACGGGAAAGAGGCACTGAAGCTTTCTTT. This translates into CASSERERGTEAFF.

V usage is TRBV28 and J usage is TRBJ2-4; D is perhaps TRBD2 (5 bases). V gave up 3 bases and J gave up 0 bases, with 12 bases separating them. The CDR3 is made up of 16 amino acids. Germline V CDR1 and CDR2: MDHEN, SYDVKM. The CDR3 nucleotides are TGTGCCAGCAGTTTGAACGCGGGTCTAGCCAAAAACATTCAGTACTTC. The encoded protein is CASSLNAGLAKNIQYF.

This clonotype appeared many times. The chain employs TRBV6-1 and TRBJ2-6; D gene uncertain. Germline lookup yields CDR1 MNHNS and CDR2 SASEGT. The CDR3 runs 16 residues. Trimming took 5 bases from V and 0 from J, leaving 11 bases between them. This CDR3 reads CASSLSPSSGANVLTF. The CDR3 DNA reads TGTGCCAGCAGTCTAAGTCCATCCTCTGGGGCCAACGTCCTGACTTTC.

This clonotype was recorded many times. V and J are TRBV28 and TRBJ1-5, with D hard to call. The CDR3 covers 13 residues. CDR1 is MDHEN, CDR2 SYDVKM, per germline. V was shortened by 7 bases and J by 3 bases, with 10 bases between the two germline ends. DNA of the CDR3: TGTGCCAGCACCACCGAGAACAATCAGCCCCAGCATTTT. Translation: CASTTENNQPQHF.

V usage is TRBV13 and J usage is TRBJ2-7; D may be TRBD2 (6 bases). The CDR3 contains 16 residues. V shed 0 bases and J shed 0 bases, with 12 bases lying between them. Per germline, CDR1 PRHDT and CDR2 FYEKMQ (reference sequence). CDR3 protein: CASSLGGGRSSYEQYF. CDR3 DNA sequence: TGTGCCAGCAGCTTAGGCGGAGGGCGGAGCTCCTACGAGCAGTACTTC. Together with reference TRBV13 and TRBJ2-7, the CDR3 gives the full variable domain: AAGVIQSPRHLIKEKRETATLKCYPIPRHDTVYWYQQGPGQDPQFLISFYEKMQSDKGSIPDRFSAQQFSDYHSELNMSSLELGDSALYFCASSLGGGRSSYEQYFGPGTRLTVT.

V gene TRBV4-1 combines with J gene TRBJ1-4; D is undetermined. Germline CDR1 and CDR2: MGHRA and YSYEKL. Trimming removed 5 bases from V and 5 bases from J, with 15 bases in between. This CDR3 has 15 residues. This chain's CDR3 is CASSTDKIQNEKLFF. The CDR3, as DNA: TGCGCCAGCAGCACAGATAAGATCCAAAATGAAAAACTGTTTTTT.

The sample holds many counts of this clonotype. V usage is TRBV6-1 and J usage is TRBJ2-1; D is perhaps TRBD2 (6 bases). The germline V and J ends were trimmed by 3 bases and 6 bases, with 12 bases remaining between them. Germline V gives CDR1 MNHNS, CDR2 SASEGT. The CDR3 covers 14 residues. As DNA, the CDR3 is TGTGCCAGCAGTGACGGCGGGACTCTCAATGAGCAGTTCTTC. Its protein is CASSDGGTLNEQFF.

Only a few counts were recorded for this clonotype. The chain has TRBV25-1 and TRBJ2-7, with D possibly being TRBD2 (6 bases). Looked up from germline, CDR1 is MGHDK and CDR2 is SYGVNS. The CDR3 is made up of 15 amino acids. Trimming pared 4 bases from V and 1 base from J, leaving 14 bases between. The CDR3 reads CASSVNSGISYEQYF. The CDR3 DNA follows: TGTGCCAGCAGTGTAAATAGCGGTATATCCTACGAGCAGTACTTC.

This clonotype was seen repeatedly, ten times or more. The chain carries TRBV2 and TRBJ2-1, with D hard to call. The CDR3 has 11 residues. Germline CDR1 reads SNHLY; CDR2 reads FYNNEI. V lost 1 base and J lost 9, with 4 bases in between. CDR3 coding DNA: TGTGCCAGCAGTGAAGGTAGTGAGCAGTTCTTC. Translated, it gives CASSEGSEQFF. Looking up the rest from reference TRBV2 and TRBJ2-1 gives the full variable domain: EPEVTQTPSHQVTQMGQEVILRCVPISNHLYFYWYRQILGQKVEFLVSFYNNEISEKSEIFDDQFSVERPDGSNFTLKIRSTKLEDSAMYFCASSEGSEQFFGPGTRLTVL.

The chain recombines TRBV5-6 with TRBJ1-5; perhaps TRBD1 as D (6 bases). The CDR3 totals 17 residues. Germline lookup yields CDR1 SGHDT and CDR2 YYEEEE. V was cut by 4 bases and J by 0 bases, with 17 bases left in between. The CDR3 nucleotides read TGTGCCAGCAGCATGGGGAAAACAGGGCATAGCAATCAGCCCCAGCATTTT. This sequence encodes CASSMGKTGHSNQPQHF. Combining the CDR3 with reference TRBV5-6 and TRBJ1-5 gives the whole variable domain DAGVTQSPTHLIKTRGQQVTLRCSPKSGHDTVSWYQQALGQGPQFIFQYYEEEERQRGNFPDRFSGHQFPNYSSELNVNALLLGDSALYLCASSMGKTGHSNQPQHFGDGTRLSIL.

This clonotype showed up many times. The chain couples TRBV2 to TRBJ2-1; D assignment may be TRBD1 or TRBD2 (5 bases each). Germline V lookup: CDR1 SNHLY, CDR2 FYNNEI. V was cut by 2 bases and J by 9 bases, with 17 bases left in between. CDR3 length: 15 amino acids. The CDR3 DNA follows: TGTGCCAGCAGTGAATTAATAATCGAGGGGCCTGAGCAGTTCTTC. This encodes CASSELIIEGPEQFF.

The CDR3 nucleotides are TGTGCCAGCATCTCGATGGGGGGCTCACAGCCCCAGCATTTT. The encoded protein is CASISMGGSQPQHF. The V gene is TRBV28, the J gene TRBJ1-5, with D possibly matching TRBD1 (6 bases). CDR3 size: 14 residues. Germline V lookup: CDR1 MDHEN, CDR2 SYDVKM. V was shortened by 7 bases and J by 7 bases, with 17 bases between the two germline ends.

This clonotype appeared many times. The CDR3 sequence is CASSTGARETQYF. CDR3 nucleotide sequence: TGTGCCAGCAGCACAGGGGCGCGAGAGACCCAGTACTTC. This chain connects TRBV12-3 or TRBV12-4 to TRBJ2-5; 7 nucleotides match TRBD1. V shed 6 bases and J 4 bases; nucleotides not matched to a gene: 5. The CDR3 contains 13 residues.

The chain is built from TRBV3-1 and TRBJ2-1, with 7 bases lining up with TRBD2. V lost 1 base to trimming and J lost 8 bases; unmatched junction nucleotides: 8. The CDR3 totals 15 residues. The germline V gene has CDR1 LGHDT and CDR2 YNNKEL (reference sequence). The CDR3 DNA follows: TGTGCCAGCAGCCAAGGCATCGCTAGCGGTCATGAGCAGTTCTTC. It specifies CASSQGIASGHEQFF.

This clonotype occurred many times. V gene TRBV7-2 combines with J gene TRBJ1-2; the match to TRBD1 covers 8 bases. J gave up 1 base and V 5 bases, and 6 bases lay outside the gene matches. The CDR3 runs to 15 residues. In germline, CDR1 is SGHTA, CDR2 FQGNSA. The CDR3 loop is CASSPQGVRNYGYTF. The DNA of the CDR3 is TGTGCCAGCAGCCCACAGGGGGTTCGTAACTATGGCTACACCTTC.

This clonotype has more than one count but fewer than ten. For the CDR3, the DNA is TGTGCCAGCAGTACCCGGGTAGGGGGTGGCACCGGGGAGCTGTTTTTT. It yields the protein CASSTRVGGGTGELFF. The chain carries TRBV6-2 or TRBV6-3 and TRBJ2-2; a weak D match, TRBD1 (6 bases). The ends were cut back, 5 bases at V and 4 bases at J, with 17 bases in the middle. The CDR3 spans 16 residues. Germline assignment: CDR1 MNHEY and CDR2 SVGEGT.

The table lists this clonotype with many counts. V and J are TRBV11-2 and TRBJ2-7; perhaps TRBD1 as D (5 bases). The CDR3 is 16 amino acids. Trimming removed 5 bases at V and 0 bases at J, with 17 bases between. Germline V gives CDR1 SGHAT, CDR2 FQNNGV. This CDR3 is CASSDDLQGLSYEQYF. CDR3 in DNA: TGTGCCAGCAGCGACGACCTTCAGGGCCTCTCCTACGAGCAGTACTTC.

This clonotype appeared once. A much larger clonotype is one base distant, so this may be a read error. This chain connects TRBV5-1 to TRBJ2-7; possibly TRBD1 or TRBD2 for D (5 bases each). Per germline, CDR1 SGHRS and CDR2 YFSETQ. The CDR3 extends over 14 amino acids. This CDR3 is CASSQVVGAYERYF. The CDR3 region has the DNA TGCGCCAGCAGCCAGGTCGTCGGGGCCTACGAGCGGTACTTC.

At least ten counts were recorded for this clonotype. V usage is TRBV30 and J usage is TRBJ2-5, with D unresolved. V was shortened by 2 bases and J by 5 bases, with 6 bases between the two germline ends. The germline V gene encodes CDR1 GTSNPN and CDR2 SVGIG (reference sequence). The CDR3 runs to 11 residues. CDR3 sequence: CAWSSMETQYF. CDR3 nucleotide sequence: TGTGCCTGGAGTTCGATGGAGACCCAGTACTTC.

This clonotype was detected many times. The rearrangement joins TRBV12-3 or TRBV12-4 to TRBJ2-2; maybe TRBD1 (6 bases). Between the trimmed V and J ends, which lost 4 bases and 0 bases, there was a span of 9 bases. The CDR3 consists of 15 residues. The CDR3 coding sequence is TGTGCCAGCAGTTCAAACAGGGCGAACACCGGGGAGCTGTTTTTT. This gives the protein CASSSNRANTGELFF.

The chain joins TRBV30 to TRBJ1-5; D may be TRBD1 (5 bases). The CDR3 spans 17 residues. V was trimmed by 2 bases and J by 0 bases, leaving 17 bases between them. The germline CDR1 and CDR2 sequences are GTSNPN and SVGIG (reference sequence). The CDR3 DNA reads as TGTGCCTGGAGTCGTCAGGGAGAAGGGTATAGCAATCAGCCCCAGCATTTT. Translated, it gives CAWSRQGEGYSNQPQHF. The whole variable domain, filled in from reference TRBV30 and TRBJ1-5, reads SQTIHQWPATLVQPVGSPLSLECTVEGTSNPNLYWYRQAAGRGLQLLFYSVGIGQISSEVPQNLSASRPQDRQFILSSKKLLLSDSGFYLCAWSRQGEGYSNQPQHFGDGTRLSIL.

This clonotype was counted a few times. The missing conserved phenylalanine or tryptophan at the end of this CDR3 makes a read error likely. The chain recombines TRBV5-1 with TRBJ1-6; D gene uncertain. CDR3 size: 14 residues. Germline CDR1 is SGHRS and CDR2 is YFSETQ. V lost 0 bases and J lost 8, with 9 bases in between. The CDR3 protein is CASSLDPDDSPLHL. CDR3 coding DNA: TGCGCCAGCAGCTTGGATCCCGATGATTCACCCCTCCACCTT.

With respect to this clonotype: A much larger clonotype is one base distant, so this may be a read error. The chain carries TRBV7-3 and TRBJ1-1, with D maybe TRBD1 (5 bases). Trimming removed 4 bases at V and 3 bases at J, with 9 bases between. Germline lookup yields CDR1 SGHTA and CDR2 FQGTGA. CDR3 length equals 13 residues. The CDR3 DNA follows: TGTGCCAGCAGCTCCATAGGGGACACTGAAGCTTTCTTT. Translating gives CASSSIGDTEAFF.

This clonotype was recorded many times. J is TRBJ2-5 and V is TRBV2; 7 bases are shared with TRBD1. The CDR3 covers 14 residues. The V gene's germline CDR1 is SNHLY and CDR2 FYNNEI. The trim removed 9 bases at V and 2 bases at J, leaving 9 bases unmatched. CDR3 in amino acids: CASLLTGLQETQYF. As DNA, the CDR3 is TGTGCCAGTTTGTTGACAGGGCTGCAAGAGACCCAGTACTTC.

This clonotype has a count of ten or more. The rearrangement links TRBV12-3 or TRBV12-4 to TRBJ2-7; D not resolved. Between the trimmed V and J ends, which lost 1 base and 3 bases, there was a span of 7 bases. The CDR3 has 13 residues. The CDR3 DNA reads as TGTGCCAGCAGTTTAGGAGAGCGCTACGAGCAGTACTTC. This codes for CASSLGERYEQYF.

The genes are TRBV6-1 and TRBJ1-5; TRBD1 matches at 8 bases. Trimming removed 6 bases from V and 3 bases from J; junction bases left unmatched: 7. The CDR3 is made up of 15 amino acids. The germline CDR1 and CDR2 sequences are MNHNS and SASEGT. The CDR3 reads CASSRGQGYNQPQHF. The CDR3 DNA sequence: TGTGCCAGCAGCCGCGGACAGGGATACAATCAGCCCCAGCATTTT.

This clonotype was seen at least ten times. The J gene is TRBJ1-5, the V gene TRBV20-1; D possibly corresponds to TRBD1 (5 bases). This CDR3 has 14 amino acids. Germline values: CDR1 DFQATT, CDR2 SNEGSKA (reference sequence). V was clipped by 6 bases and J by 9 bases, with 21 bases between them. CDR3 bases: TGCAGTGCCGTTATGGGGCAGGTCCCTCGGCCCCAGCATTTT. Translating gives CSAVMGQVPRPQHF.

This clonotype was counted ten times or more. The chain uses TRBV15 and TRBJ1-1; the D gene is possibly TRBD1 (6 bases). CDR3 length equals 17 residues. The ends were cut back, 4 bases at V and 4 bases at J, with 22 bases in the middle. In germline, CDR1 is LNHNV, CDR2 YYDKDF (reference sequence). CDR3 coding DNA: TGTGCCACCAGCACCAGGGAAATAGGGGGTTGGAGCACTGAAGCTTTCTTT. As protein: CATSTREIGGWSTEAFF.